This T cell receptor (beta chain) emerged from a study of blood T cell repertoires in COVID-19. The V gene lost 2 bases and the J gene lost 1 base, with 7 bases spanning the gap. This CDR3 comprises 14 residues. Germline CDR1 and CDR2: SGHTA and FQGTGA. The sample holds a few counts of this clone. Assay used: immunoSEQ multiplex PCR; TCRdb lists only in-frame clones, some missing. The repertoire consists of 180,000 or so clones, with 70% to 80% occurring once and the leading ten covering roughly 9.4%. The V call is TRBV7-3, the J call TRBJ2-3, with D unresolved. Specimen: peripheral blood. This receptor was taken from a woman between 45 and 65 years old with active or convalescent COVID-19. CDR3 sequence (DNA): TGTGCCAGCAGCTTATGGCAAGGCACAGATACGCAGTATTTT. Translating it yields CASSLWQGTDTQYF.